This TCR beta chain was captured by sequencing in a study of sequential checkpoint blockade in melanoma. Across the study: Both treatment sequences were followed by maintenance nivolumab. After nivolumab or ipilimumab alone, about 22 patients had week-13 rebiopsies.

This clone showed up just a few times. What it binds is not known. CDR3 length: 14 residues. Germline CDR1 is GTSNPN and CDR2 is SVGIG (reference sequence). Trimming stripped 1 base from V and 0 bases from J, with 10 bases between. The treatment: randomized to nivolumab then ipilimumab (arm A) or the reverse (arm B). None of the patients previously received DNA-damaging chemotherapy. Points from the study as a whole: Clinical benefit was about 30 times likelier when tumor T-cell fraction and clonality increased.

Produced via immunoSEQ multiplex PCR; TCRdb's table is partial and in-frame only. The sample lists some 5,000 clones, roughly 18% occurring once. The sequence was obtained from a human donor with melanoma. The source was tumor tissue (inferred from file names), collected from a patient given nivolumab and ipilimumab in sequence. This rearrangement joins TRBV30 to TRBJ2-7; D not certain. The CDR3 DNA reads TGTGCCTGGAGTGGGGATCGAGGCTCCTACGAGCAGTACTTC. Its translation: CAWSGDRGSYEQYF.